This T cell receptor (beta chain) stems from a study of blood T cell repertoires in COVID-19. Recruitment covered about 26 US areas and drew participants whose ages spanned about 18 to 90 years. Germline V CDR1 and CDR2: SGHRS, YFSETQ. The CDR3 has 15 residues. V gave up 3 bases and J gave up 3 bases; unmatched junction bases: 2. In the authors' workflow: The authors estimated nucleated cell counts from reference gene primer amplification. Some clones are missing from TCRdb's copy, which holds only in-frame ones; the method was immunoSEQ multiplex PCR. Clonal size and the V and J genes are those of that table, whereas D and trimming came from the DNA. In the table there are a few hundred thousand clones, 70% to 90% of which are singletons.

What was sequenced was PBMCs or T cells enriched from blood (not recorded which). The chain carries TRBV5-1 and TRBJ2-1, with 11 bases identical to TRBD2. The receptor comes from a woman between 50 and 59 years old who had recovered from COVID-19. In DNA, the CDR3 is TGCGCCAGCAGCTCTGGACTAGCGGGCTACAATGAGCAGTTCTTC. Its protein product is CASSSGLAGYNEQFF.